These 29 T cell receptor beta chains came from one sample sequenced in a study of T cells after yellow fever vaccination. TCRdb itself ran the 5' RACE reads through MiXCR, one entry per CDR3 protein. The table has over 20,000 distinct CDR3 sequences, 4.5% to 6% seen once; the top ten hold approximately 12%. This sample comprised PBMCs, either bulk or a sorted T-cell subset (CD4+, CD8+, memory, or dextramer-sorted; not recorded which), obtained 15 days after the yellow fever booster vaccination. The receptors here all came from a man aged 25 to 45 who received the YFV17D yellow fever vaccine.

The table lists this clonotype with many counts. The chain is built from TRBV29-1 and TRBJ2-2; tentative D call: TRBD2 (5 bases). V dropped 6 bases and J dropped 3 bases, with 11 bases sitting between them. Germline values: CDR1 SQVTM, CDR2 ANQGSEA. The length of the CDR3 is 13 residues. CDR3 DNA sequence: TGCAGCGTCCGGGAACAGTACACCGGGGAGCTGTTTTTT. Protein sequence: CSVREQYTGELFF.

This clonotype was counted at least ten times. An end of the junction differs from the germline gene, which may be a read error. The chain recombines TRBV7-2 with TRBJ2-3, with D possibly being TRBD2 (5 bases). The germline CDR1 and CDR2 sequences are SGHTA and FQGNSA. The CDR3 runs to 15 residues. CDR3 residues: CASSQDFHRTDTQYF. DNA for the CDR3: TGTGCCAGCAGCCAGGACTTCCACCGCACGGATACGCAGTATTTT.

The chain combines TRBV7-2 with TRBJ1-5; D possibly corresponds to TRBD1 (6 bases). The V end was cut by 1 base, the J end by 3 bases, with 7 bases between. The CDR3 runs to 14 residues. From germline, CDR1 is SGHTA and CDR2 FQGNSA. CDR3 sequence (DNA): TGTGCCAGCAGCTTAGGGACAGTCAATCAGCCCCAGCATTTT. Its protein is CASSLGTVNQPQHF.

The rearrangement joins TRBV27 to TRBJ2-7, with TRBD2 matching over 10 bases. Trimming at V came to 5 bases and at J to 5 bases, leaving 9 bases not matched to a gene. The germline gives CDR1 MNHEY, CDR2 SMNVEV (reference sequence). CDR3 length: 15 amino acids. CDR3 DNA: TGTGCCAGCAGTCCACTGGCTAGCGGGAGACACGAGCAGTACTTC. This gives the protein CASSPLASGRHEQYF.

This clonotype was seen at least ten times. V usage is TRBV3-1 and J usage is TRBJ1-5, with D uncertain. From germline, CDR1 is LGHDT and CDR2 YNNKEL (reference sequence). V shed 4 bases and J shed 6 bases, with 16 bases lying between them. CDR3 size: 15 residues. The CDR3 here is CASSPSGRAFQPQHF. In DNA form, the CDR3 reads TGTGCCAGCAGCCCAAGCGGCAGAGCGTTTCAGCCCCAGCATTTT.

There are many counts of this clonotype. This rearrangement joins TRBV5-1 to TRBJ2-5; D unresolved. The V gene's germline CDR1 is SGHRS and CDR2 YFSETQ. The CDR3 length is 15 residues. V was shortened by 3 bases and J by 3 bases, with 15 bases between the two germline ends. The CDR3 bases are TGCGCCAGCAGCTCCTTCAGGACGAAGGAAGAGACCCAGTACTTC. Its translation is CASSSFRTKEETQYF.

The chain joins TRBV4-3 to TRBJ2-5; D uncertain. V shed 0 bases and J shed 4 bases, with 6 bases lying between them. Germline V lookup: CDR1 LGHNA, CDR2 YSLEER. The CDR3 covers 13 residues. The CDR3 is CASSQERRETQYF. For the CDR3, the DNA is TGCGCCAGCAGCCAAGAAAGGCGAGAGACCCAGTACTTC.

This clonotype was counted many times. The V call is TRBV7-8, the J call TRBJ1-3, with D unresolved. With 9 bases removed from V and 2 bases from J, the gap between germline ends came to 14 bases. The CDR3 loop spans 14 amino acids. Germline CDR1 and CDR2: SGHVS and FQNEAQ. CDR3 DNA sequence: TGTGCCAGTTGTCGCAGAGACCCTGGAAACACCATATATTTT. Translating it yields CASCRRDPGNTIYF. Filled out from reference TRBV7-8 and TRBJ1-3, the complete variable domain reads GAGVSQSPRYKVAKRGQDVALRCDPISGHVSLFWYQQALGQGPEFLTYFQNEAQLDKSGLPSDRFFAERPEGSVSTLKIQRTQQEDSAVYLCASCRRDPGNTIYFGEGSWLTVV.

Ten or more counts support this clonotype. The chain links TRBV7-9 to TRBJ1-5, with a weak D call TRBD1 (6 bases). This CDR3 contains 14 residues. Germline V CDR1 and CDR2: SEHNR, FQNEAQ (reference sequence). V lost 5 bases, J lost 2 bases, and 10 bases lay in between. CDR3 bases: TGTGCCAGCAGCCCTAACAGGGGCAATCAGCCCCAGCATTTT. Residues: CASSPNRGNQPQHF.

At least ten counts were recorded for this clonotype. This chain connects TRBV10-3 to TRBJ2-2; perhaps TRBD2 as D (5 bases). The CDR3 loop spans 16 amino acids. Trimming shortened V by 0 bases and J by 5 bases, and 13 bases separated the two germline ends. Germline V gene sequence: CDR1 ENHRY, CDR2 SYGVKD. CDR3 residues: CAISESNGRRTGELFF. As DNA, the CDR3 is TGTGCCATCAGTGAGTCGAACGGGCGGAGGACCGGGGAGCTGTTTTTT.

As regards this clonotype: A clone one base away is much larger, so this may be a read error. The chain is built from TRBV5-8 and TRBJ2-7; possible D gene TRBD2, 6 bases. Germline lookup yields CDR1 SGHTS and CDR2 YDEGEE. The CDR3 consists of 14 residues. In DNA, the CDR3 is TGTACCAGCAGCTTGTGGGGGGATGCCTACGAGCAGTACTTC. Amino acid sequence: CTSSLWGDAYEQYF. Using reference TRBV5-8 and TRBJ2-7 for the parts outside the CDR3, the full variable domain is EAGVTQSPTHLIKTRGQQATLRCSPISGHTSVYWYQQALGLGLQFLLWYDEGEERNRGNFPPRFSGRQFPNYSSELNVNALELEDSALYLCTSSLWGDAYEQYFGPGTRLTVT.

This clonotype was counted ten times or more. CDR3 sequence (DNA): TGCAGTGCTAGAGGGGAAACCTACGAGCAGTACTTC. Translation: CSARGETYEQYF. V is TRBV20-1 and J is TRBJ2-7; D gene ambiguous. Germline CDR1 reads DFQATT; CDR2 reads SNEGSKA (reference sequence). The CDR3 spans 12 residues. Between the trimmed V and J ends, which lost 1 base and 2 bases, there was a span of 6 bases.

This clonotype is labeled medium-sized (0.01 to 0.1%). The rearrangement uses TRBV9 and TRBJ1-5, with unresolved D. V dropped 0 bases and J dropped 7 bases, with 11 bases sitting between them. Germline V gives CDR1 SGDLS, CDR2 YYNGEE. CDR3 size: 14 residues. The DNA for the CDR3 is TGTGCCAGCAGCGTAGATGGAGCGGGCCAGCCCCAGCATTTT. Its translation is CASSVDGAGQPQHF.

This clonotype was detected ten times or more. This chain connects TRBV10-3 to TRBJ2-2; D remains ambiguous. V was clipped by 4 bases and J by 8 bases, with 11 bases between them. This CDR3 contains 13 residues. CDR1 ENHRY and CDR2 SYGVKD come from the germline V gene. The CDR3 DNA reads TGTGCCATCAGTGTGGCGAGAGAAGGGGAGCTGTTTTTT. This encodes CAISVAREGELFF.

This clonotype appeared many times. The CDR3 DNA reads as TGCAGTGCCCCCGTCCAAGCCAATAATTCACCCCTCCACTTT. Its protein product is CSAPVQANNSPLHF. J is TRBJ1-6 and V is TRBV20-1; D is undetermined. The CDR3 has 14 amino acids. Trimming pared 6 bases from V and 5 bases from J, leaving 14 bases between. Per germline, CDR1 DFQATT and CDR2 SNEGSKA (reference sequence).

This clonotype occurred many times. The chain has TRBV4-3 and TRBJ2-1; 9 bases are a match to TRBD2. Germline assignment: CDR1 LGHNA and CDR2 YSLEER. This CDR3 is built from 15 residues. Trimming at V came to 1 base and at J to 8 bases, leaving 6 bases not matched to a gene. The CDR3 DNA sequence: TGCGCCAGCAGCCAAGGGGGGACTAGCAGGGATGAGCAGTTCTTC. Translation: CASSQGGTSRDEQFF.

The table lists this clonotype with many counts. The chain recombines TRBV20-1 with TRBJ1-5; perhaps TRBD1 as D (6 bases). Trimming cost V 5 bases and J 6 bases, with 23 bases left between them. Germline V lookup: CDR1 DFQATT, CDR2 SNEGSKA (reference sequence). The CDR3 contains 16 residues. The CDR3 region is CSAQALVQGSVQPQHF. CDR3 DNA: TGCAGTGCTCAGGCCCTCGTACAGGGATCGGTTCAGCCCCAGCATTTT.

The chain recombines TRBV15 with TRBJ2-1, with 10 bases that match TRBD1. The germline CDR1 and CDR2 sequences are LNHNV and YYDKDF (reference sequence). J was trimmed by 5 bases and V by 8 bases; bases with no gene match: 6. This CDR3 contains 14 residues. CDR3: CATAAGQGNNEQFF. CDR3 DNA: TGTGCCACCGCCGCGGGACAGGGGAACAATGAGCAGTTCTTC.

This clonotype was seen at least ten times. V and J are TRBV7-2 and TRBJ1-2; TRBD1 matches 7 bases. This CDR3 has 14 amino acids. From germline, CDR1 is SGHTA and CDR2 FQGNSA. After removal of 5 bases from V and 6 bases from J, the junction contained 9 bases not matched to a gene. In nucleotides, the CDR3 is TGTGCCAGCAGCCCAGGACAGGTCGTGGATGGCTACACCTTC. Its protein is CASSPGQVVDGYTF.

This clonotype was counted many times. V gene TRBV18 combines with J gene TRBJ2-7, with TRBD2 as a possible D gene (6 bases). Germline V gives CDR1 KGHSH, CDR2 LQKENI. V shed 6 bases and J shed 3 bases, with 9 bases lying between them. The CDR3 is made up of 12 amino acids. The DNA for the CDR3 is TGTGCCAGCTCCTACGGGAGCTACGAGCAGTACTTC. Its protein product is CASSYGSYEQYF.

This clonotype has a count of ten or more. CDR3 in amino acids: CASSLGVSPSNEQFF. CDR3 nucleotide sequence: TGCGCCAGCAGCCTCGGGGTTAGTCCTTCCAATGAGCAGTTCTTC. The J gene is TRBJ2-1, the V gene TRBV5-1; TRBD2 is a possible D gene (5 bases). Germline V gene sequence: CDR1 SGHRS, CDR2 YFSETQ. The ends were cut back, 4 bases at V and 6 bases at J, with 17 bases in the middle. CDR3 length: 15 amino acids.

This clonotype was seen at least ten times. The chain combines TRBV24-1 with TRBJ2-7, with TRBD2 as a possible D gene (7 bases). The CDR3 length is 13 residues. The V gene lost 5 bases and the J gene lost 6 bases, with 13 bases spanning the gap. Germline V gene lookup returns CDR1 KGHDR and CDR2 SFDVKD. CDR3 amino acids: CATSGAGAGEQYF. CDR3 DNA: TGTGCCACCAGTGGCGCGGGGGCCGGCGAGCAGTACTTC.

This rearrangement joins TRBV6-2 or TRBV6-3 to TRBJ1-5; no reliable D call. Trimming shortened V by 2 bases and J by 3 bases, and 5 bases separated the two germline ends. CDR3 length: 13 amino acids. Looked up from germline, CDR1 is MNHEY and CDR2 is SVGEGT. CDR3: CASSYEDNQPQHF. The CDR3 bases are TGTGCCAGCAGTTACGAAGACAATCAGCCCCAGCATTTT.

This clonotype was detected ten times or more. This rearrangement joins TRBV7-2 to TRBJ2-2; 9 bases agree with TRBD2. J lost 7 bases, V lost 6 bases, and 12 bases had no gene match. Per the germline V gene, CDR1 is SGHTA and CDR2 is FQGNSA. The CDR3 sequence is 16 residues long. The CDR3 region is CASRLPSGKTLGELFF. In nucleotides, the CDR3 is TGTGCCAGCAGGCTCCCTAGCGGGAAGACCCTCGGGGAGCTGTTTTTT.

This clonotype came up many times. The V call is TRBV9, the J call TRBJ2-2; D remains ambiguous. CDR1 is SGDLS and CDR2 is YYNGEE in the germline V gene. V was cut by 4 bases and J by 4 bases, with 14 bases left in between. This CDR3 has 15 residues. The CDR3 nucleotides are TGTGCCAGCAGCTTCGAGACGGCGCGCACCGGGGAGCTGTTTTTT. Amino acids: CASSFETARTGELFF.

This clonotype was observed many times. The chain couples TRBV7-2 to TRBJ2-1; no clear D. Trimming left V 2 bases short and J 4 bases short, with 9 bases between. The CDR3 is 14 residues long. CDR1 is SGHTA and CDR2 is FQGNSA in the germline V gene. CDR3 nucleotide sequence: TGTGCCAGCAGCTTACTCCTGGAGTACAATGAGCAGTTCTTC. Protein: CASSLLLEYNEQFF. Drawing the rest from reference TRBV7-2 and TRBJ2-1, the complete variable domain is GAGVSQSPSNKVTEKGKDVELRCDPISGHTALYWYRQSLGQGLEFLIYFQGNSAPDKSGLPSDRFSAERTGGSVSTLTIQRTQQEDSAVYLCASSLLLEYNEQFFGPGTRLTVL.

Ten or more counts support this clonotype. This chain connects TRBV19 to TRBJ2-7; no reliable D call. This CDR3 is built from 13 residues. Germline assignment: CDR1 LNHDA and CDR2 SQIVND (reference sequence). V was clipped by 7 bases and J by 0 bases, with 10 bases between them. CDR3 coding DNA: TGTGCCAGTAAGGTCAGAGGCTCCTACGAGCAGTACTTC. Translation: CASKVRGSYEQYF.

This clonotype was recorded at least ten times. The CDR3 DNA reads as TGCGCCAGCAGCCAAGATCCCGGACAGGGATATGGCTACACCTTC. Amino acids: CASSQDPGQGYGYTF. The V call is TRBV4-3, the J call TRBJ1-2; 8 bases align to TRBD1. This CDR3 is 15 amino acids long. Germline CDR1 reads LGHNA; CDR2 reads YSLEER. J gave up 5 bases and V 0 bases, and 5 bases lay outside the gene matches.

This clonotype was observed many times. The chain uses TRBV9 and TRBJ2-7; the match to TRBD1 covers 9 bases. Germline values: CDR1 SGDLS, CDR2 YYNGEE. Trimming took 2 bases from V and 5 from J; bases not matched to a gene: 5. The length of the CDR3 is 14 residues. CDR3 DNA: TGTGCCAGCAGCGTTCGGGACAGGGCCCACGAGCAGTACTTC. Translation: CASSVRDRAHEQYF. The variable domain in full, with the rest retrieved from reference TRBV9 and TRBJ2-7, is DSGVTQTPKHLITATGQRVTLRCSPRSGDLSVYWYQQSLDQGLQFLIQYYNGEERAKGNILERFSAQQFPDLHSELNLSSLELGDSALYFCASSVRDRAHEQYFGPGTRLTVT.